Listed below are T cell receptor beta chains from one sample, sequenced in a study of blood T cells in healthy people across ages. TCRdb itself ran the 5' RACE reads through MiXCR, one entry per CDR3 protein. The table records over 1,200,000 distinct CDR3 sequences, around 55% of them present only once. Material for sequencing was blood. These receptors were obtained from a man younger than 30 in good health. Both conserved end residues are part of each CDR3. D genes are given only for firm matches. Size values are once, few and many counts, or a class for expanded clones, and some rows have none.

>TRBD1|TRBV29-1|TRBJ1-4|NA
CSAGGAGEKLFF
TGCAGCGCAGGGGGCGCGGGTGAAAAACTGTTTTTT
>TRBD2|TRBV7-2|TRBJ2-3|NA
CASRPTRGGHRTDTQYF
TGTGCCAGCAGACCAACCCGGGGGGGGCATCGCACAGATACGCAGTATTTT
>NA|TRBV11-2|TRBJ1-4|NA
CASSFRYAEKLFF
TGTGCCAGCAGCTTTAGATATGCAGAAAAACTGTTTTTT
>TRBD1|TRBV6-5|TRBJ2-5|NA
CASSYSRDRDMGTQYF
TGTGCCAGCAGTTACTCCAGAGACAGGGATATGGGGACCCAGTACTTC
>NA|TRBV12-3/TRBV12-4|TRBJ1-1|NA
CASSLIGLNTEAFF
TGTGCCAGCAGTTTAATAGGCTTGAACACTGAAGCTTTCTTT
>NA|TRBV29-1|TRBJ2-7|NA
CSVLGTGKSYEQYF
TGCAGCGTCCTCGGGACGGGGAAATCCTACGAGCAGTACTTC
>NA|TRBV2|TRBJ2-1|NA
CASSVIRDEQFF
TGTGCCAGCAGTGTGATCAGGGATGAGCAGTTCTTC
>NA|TRBV7-9|TRBJ2-1|NA
CASSLGLVTYNEQFF
TGTGCCAGCAGCTTAGGACTAGTAACTTACAATGAGCAGTTCTTC
>TRBD2|TRBV7-2|TRBJ2-3|NA
CASSFTERLAGADTQYF
TGTGCCAGCAGCTTCACCGAACGACTAGCGGGGGCAGATACGCAGTATTTT
>NA|TRBV11-2|TRBJ2-4|NA
CASSLDGIDSVTKNIQYF
TGTGCCAGCAGCTTAGATGGTATCGATAGCGTGACCAAAAACATTCAGTACTTC
>NA|TRBV27|TRBJ2-5|NA
CASSAMTGGTQYF
TGTGCCAGCAGTGCGATGACAGGCGGGACCCAGTACTTC
>TRBD1|TRBV20-1|TRBJ2-5|NA
CSAGQGSETQYF
TGCAGTGCTGGACAGGGATCGGAGACCCAGTACTTC
>TRBD2|TRBV18|TRBJ2-7|many
CASSPGLATYEQYF
TGTGCCAGCTCACCGGGACTAGCTACGTACGAGCAGTACTTC
>TRBD2|TRBV4-3|TRBJ2-2|NA
CASSQDRGSGAGGAGELFF
TGCGCCAGCAGCCAAGATCGTGGTTCTGGAGCGGGGGGGGCCGGGGAGCTGTTTTTT
>TRBD2|TRBV20-1|TRBJ2-5|NA
CSASQLAGGPVKETQYF
TGCAGTGCTAGCCAGCTAGCGGGGGGGCCGGTTAAAGAGACCCAGTACTTC
>TRBD2|TRBV5-6|TRBJ2-3|NA
CASSHVRTSETDTQYF
TGTGCCAGCAGTCATGTCCGGACTAGCGAAACAGATACGCAGTATTTT
>NA|TRBV6-1|TRBJ2-3|NA
CASSEGPLLDTQYF
TGTGCCAGCAGTGAAGGGCCGCTCCTTGATACGCAGTATTTT
>NA|TRBV29-1|TRBJ2-4|NA
CSVEDQSPYEQNF
TGCAGCGTTGAAGATCAGAGTCCCTACGAGCAGAACTTC
>TRBD1|TRBV15|TRBJ2-4|medium-sized
CATSRASGGNIQYF
TGTGCCACCAGCAGAGCGTCAGGGGGAAACATTCAGTACTTC
>TRBD1|TRBV6-5|TRBJ1-5|NA
CASRPRQGRSNQPQHF
TGTGCCAGCAGGCCCCGACAGGGGCGTAGCAATCAGCCCCAGCATTTT
>NA|TRBV6-1|TRBJ2-5|NA
CASSEERAQRKTQYF
TGTGCCAGCAGTGAAGAAAGGGCCCAGCGGAAGACCCAGTACTTC
>NA|TRBV20-1|TRBJ2-4|few
CSASRAGASGGGTKNIQYF
TGCAGTGCTAGCCGCGCTGGGGCTAGCGGAGGGGGGACCAAAAACATTCAGTACTTC
>TRBD1|TRBV12-3/TRBV12-4|TRBJ2-3|few
CASNTGGSGDTQYF
TGTGCCAGCAATACAGGGGGCTCGGGAGATACGCAGTATTTT
>TRBD2|TRBV5-1|TRBJ2-7|NA
CASSPSTSGSYGQYF
TGCGCCAGCAGCCCTTCGACTAGCGGCTCCTACGGGCAGTACTTC
>NA|TRBV9|TRBJ1-2|NA
CASSRGGGNYTF
TGTGCCAGCAGCCGCGGGGGAGGGAACTACACCTTC
>NA|TRBV13|TRBJ1-1|NA
CASRSGWTEAFF
TGTGCCAGCCGGAGCGGCTGGACTGAAGCTTTCTTT
>NA|TRBV15|TRBJ2-2|NA
CATSRDFGGNTGELFF
TGTGCCACCAGCAGAGATTTCGGGGGCAATACCGGGGAGCTGTTTTTT
>NA|TRBV7-9|TRBJ2-7|NA
CASSHGAGLNEQYF
TGTGCCAGTAGCCACGGGGCAGGGTTAAACGAGCAGTACTTC
>TRBD1|TRBV6-5|TRBJ1-2|few
CASSRTGVSGYTF
TGTGCCAGCAGTCGCACAGGGGTTAGTGGCTACACCTTC
>TRBD1|TRBV20-1|TRBJ2-1|many
CSASGTGGADEQFF
TGCAGTGCTAGCGGGACAGGGGGCGCGGATGAGCAGTTCTTC
>NA|TRBV4-3|TRBJ1-1|NA
CASSTPGWTEAFF
TGCGCCAGCAGCACCCCTGGGTGGACTGAAGCTTTCTTT
>TRBD1|TRBV6-2/TRBV6-3|TRBJ2-3|NA
CASSYRTGWGTDTQYF
TGTGCCAGCAGTTACCGGACAGGGTGGGGGACAGATACGCAGTATTTT
>NA|TRBV4-2|TRBJ2-5|NA
CASSQRRGGEETQYF
TGTGCCAGCAGCCAGCGTCGCGGTGGGGAAGAGACCCAGTACTTC
>TRBD1|TRBV5-1|TRBJ1-1|NA
CASSWQGVGDEAFF
TGCGCCAGCAGCTGGCAGGGGGTAGGGGATGAAGCTTTCTTT
>TRBD1|TRBV4-1|TRBJ1-5|NA
CASSQPGQGPVGPQHF
TGCGCCAGCAGCCAACCGGGACAGGGCCCCGTAGGGCCCCAGCATTTT
>TRBD1|TRBV27|TRBJ1-2|NA
CASSLSRGQGAIYGYTF
TGTGCCAGCAGTTTATCGAGGGGCCAGGGGGCGATCTATGGCTACACCTTC
>TRBD2|TRBV7-2|TRBJ2-1|NA
CASSSPSGGYNEQFF
TGTGCCAGCAGCTCCCCTAGCGGGGGATACAATGAGCAGTTCTTC
>NA|TRBV15|TRBJ2-1|NA
CATSRVRAGEQFF
TGTGCCACCAGCAGAGTTAGGGCCGGGGAGCAGTTCTTC
>TRBD2|TRBV20-1|TRBJ2-7|NA
CSARTASGPYEQYF
TGCAGTGCTAGGACGGCTAGCGGCCCGTACGAGCAGTACTTC
>NA|TRBV6-1|TRBJ2-5|once
CATLFLGFGETQYF
TGTGCCACCCTATTCCTAGGGTTTGGGGAGACCCAGTACTTC
>TRBD1|TRBV28|TRBJ2-3|NA
CASTNRGEGTDTQYF
TGTGCCAGCACCAACAGGGGAGAGGGCACAGATACGCAGTATTTT
>NA|TRBV20-1|TRBJ2-7|NA
CSAQGLAKGEQYF
TGCAGTGCACAGGGACTCGCGAAGGGCGAGCAGTACTTC
>NA|TRBV6-6|TRBJ1-6|few
CASSYSMAPDSPLHF
TGTGCCAGCAGTTACTCCATGGCTCCGGATTCACCCCTCCACTTT
>TRBD2|TRBV25-1|TRBJ2-7|NA
CASIKRTSGGLKTYEQYF
TGTGCCAGCATAAAAAGGACTAGCGGGGGATTAAAAACCTACGAGCAGTACTTC
>TRBD1|TRBV3-1|TRBJ1-1|NA
CVSSGDRYTEAFF
TGTGTCAGCAGCGGGGACAGATACACTGAAGCTTTCTTT
>NA|TRBV20-1|TRBJ2-1|NA
CSASVDREQFF
TGCAGTGCTAGTGTGGACCGCGAGCAGTTCTTC
>NA|TRBV6-6|TRBJ2-7|NA
CASSPPGIKPYEQYF
TGTGCCAGCAGCCCCCCCGGGATAAAGCCCTACGAGCAGTACTTC
>NA|TRBV20-1|TRBJ2-7|NA
CSARDDHRRSYEQYF
TGCAGTGCTAGAGATGACCACAGGCGGTCCTACGAGCAGTACTTC
>NA|TRBV27|TRBJ2-3|NA
CASSPEPDSSTDTQYF
TGTGCCAGCAGTCCGGAACCGGACAGCAGCACAGATACGCAGTATTTT
>NA|TRBV9|TRBJ2-3|few
CASSVVDDTDTQYF
TGTGCCAGCAGCGTAGTGGACGACACAGATACGCAGTATTTT
>TRBD1|TRBV27|TRBJ2-7|once
CASSLSWTGGDEQYF
TGTGCCAGCAGTTTATCGTGGACAGGGGGCGACGAGCAGTACTTC